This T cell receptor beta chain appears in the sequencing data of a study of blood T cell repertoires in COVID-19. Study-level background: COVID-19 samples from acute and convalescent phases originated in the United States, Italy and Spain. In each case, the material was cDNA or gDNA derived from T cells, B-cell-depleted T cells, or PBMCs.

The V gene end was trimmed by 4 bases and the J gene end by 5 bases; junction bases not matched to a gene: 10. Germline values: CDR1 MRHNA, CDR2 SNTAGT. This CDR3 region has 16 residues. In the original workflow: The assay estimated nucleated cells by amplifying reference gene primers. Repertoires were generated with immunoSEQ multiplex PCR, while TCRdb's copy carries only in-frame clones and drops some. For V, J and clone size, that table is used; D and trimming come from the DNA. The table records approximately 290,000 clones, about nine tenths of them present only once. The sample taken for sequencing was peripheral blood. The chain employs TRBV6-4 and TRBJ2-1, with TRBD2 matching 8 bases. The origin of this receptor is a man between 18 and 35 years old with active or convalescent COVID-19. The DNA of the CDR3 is TGTGCCAGCAGTGTCTTCAGCGGGAGTCCCGACAATGAGCAGTTCTTC. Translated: CASSVFSGSPDNEQFF.